These T cell receptor beta chains were read from a single sample in a study of metastatic and nonmetastatic thyroid tumors. Via MiXCR, TCRdb re-called the PCR reads. The profile shows under 100,000 clones, 8.6% of them singletons. The source material was blood. Every receptor here comes from a female donor with papillary thyroid cancer or a benign thyroid nodule (not recorded which). Some clones in this sample may be carry-over from other donors' samples. The CDR3 runs from the conserved cysteine through the conserved F or W. Each record gives: D gene, J gene, V gene, clone size, CDR3 length, CDR3 DNA, CDR3 protein. A D gene is named only where the DNA matches it firmly. Part of the rows lack a size; the others show once, few, many or a class for expanded clones.

NA,TRBJ1-6,TRBV6-5,many,15,TGTGCCAGCAGTTACGGGGAGGGGATCAATTCACCCCTCCACTTT,CASSYGEGINSPLHF
NA,TRBJ2-3,TRBV7-8,many,17,TGTGCCAGCAGCTTAAAAATGAGGACAGCCCTCCCAGATACGCAGTATTTT,CASSLKMRTALPDTQYF
NA,TRBJ2-1,TRBV6-4,many,15,TGTGCCAGCAGTGGGGGGTTGAGCTCCTACAATGAGCAGTTCTTC,CASSGGLSSYNEQFF
NA,TRBJ2-1,TRBV6-4,few,15,TGTGCCACCCCCCCGGGTTGTTTCCTTGAGAATGAGCAGTTCTTC,CATPPGCFLENEQFF
NA,TRBJ1-1,TRBV7-8,many,15,TGTGCCAGCAGCTTAGCGAGGGGCGCGAACACTGAAGCTTTCTTT,CASSLARGANTEAFF
NA,TRBJ2-3,TRBV7-3,NA,14,TGTGCCAGCAGCTCGTCACCCGCACCAGATACGCAGTATTTT,CASSSSPAPDTQYF
TRBD1,TRBJ2-1,TRBV20-1,many,15,TGCAGTGCTAGAGATCCGGGACAGGGCAGAGGTGAGCAGTTCTTC,CSARDPGQGRGEQFF
TRBD1,TRBJ1-4,TRBV2,many,14,TGTGCCAGCACGGACAGGGCGACTAATGAAAAACTGTTTTTT,CASTDRATNEKLFF
NA,TRBJ1-1,TRBV6-1,many,13,TGTGCCAGCAGTGATGGGACCTTACTAAAAGCTTTCTTT,CASSDGTLLKAFF
NA,TRBJ2-7,TRBV6-1,many,13,TGTGCCAGCAGAGACCCCACACCTGCCCTCCCGTACTTC,CASRDPTPALPYF
NA,TRBJ1-1,TRBV19,many,13,TGTGCCAGTAGTGTTTCCCGTAACACTGAAGCTTTCTTT,CASSVSRNTEAFF
NA,TRBJ1-5,TRBV5-6,many,14,TGTGCCAGCAGCTTGGGACAGATCAATCAGCCCCAGCATTTT,CASSLGQINQPQHF
NA,TRBJ2-7,TRBV7-2,many,12,TGTGCCAGCAGCTTATTGGCCTACGAGCAGTACTTC,CASSLLAYEQYF
NA,TRBJ1-1,TRBV7-9,many,14,TGTGCCAGCAGTCTTATGTCGGGGAGCACTGAAGCTTTCTTT,CASSLMSGSTEAFF
TRBD1,TRBJ2-4,TRBV10-2,many,16,TGCGCCAGCAGGCCGAGTAGGGACAGCTATAGGGGCATTCAGTACTTC,CASRPSRDSYRGIQYF
NA,TRBJ1-5,TRBV4-3,NA,14,TGCGCCAGCAGCCAAGATATTTCCGGTCAGCCCCAGCATTTT,CASSQDISGQPQHF
TRBD1,TRBJ2-5,TRBV7-6,many,13,TGTGCCAGCAGCCGGGACAGGGGCGAGACCCAGTACTTC,CASSRDRGETQYF
TRBD2,TRBJ2-1,TRBV27,NA,15,TGTGCCAGCAGTTTAATGACTAGCGGGGTCAATGAGCAGTTCTTC,CASSLMTSGVNEQFF
TRBD2,TRBJ2-3,TRBV4-1,NA,19,TGCGCCAGCAGCCGCCAGTCCGGGACTAGCGGGGGTCCCACAGATACGCAGTATTTT,CASSRQSGTSGGPTDTQYF
NA,TRBJ2-7,TRBV30,many,14,TGTGCCTGGAGTGTACACGACCTCTCCTACGAGCAGTACTTC,CAWSVHDLSYEQYF
TRBD1,TRBJ1-3,TRBV5-1,many,15,TGCGCCAGCAGCTTCCCGGACAGGGCTGGAAACACCATATATTTT,CASSFPDRAGNTIYF